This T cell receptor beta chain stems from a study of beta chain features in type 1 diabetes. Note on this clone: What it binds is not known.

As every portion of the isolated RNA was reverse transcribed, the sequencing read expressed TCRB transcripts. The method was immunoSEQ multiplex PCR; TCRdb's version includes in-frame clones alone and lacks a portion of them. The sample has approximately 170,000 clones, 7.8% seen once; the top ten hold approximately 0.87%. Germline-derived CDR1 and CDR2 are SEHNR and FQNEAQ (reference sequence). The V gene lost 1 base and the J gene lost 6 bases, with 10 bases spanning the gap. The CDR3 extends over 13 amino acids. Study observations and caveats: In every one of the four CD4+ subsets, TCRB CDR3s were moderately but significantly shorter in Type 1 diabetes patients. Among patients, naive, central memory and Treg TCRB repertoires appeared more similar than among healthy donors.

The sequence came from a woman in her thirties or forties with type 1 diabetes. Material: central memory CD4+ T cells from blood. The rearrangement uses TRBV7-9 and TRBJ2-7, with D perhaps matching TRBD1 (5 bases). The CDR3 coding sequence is TGTGCCAGCAGCTTAGGGGCAGGGCGCGAGCAGTACTTC. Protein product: CASSLGAGREQYF.